Listed here are 10 T cell receptor beta chains from one sample, sequenced in a study of T cell responses to AZD1222 COVID-19 vaccine. Measured with immunoSEQ multiplex PCR; TCRdb has only the in-frame clones, and not every one. The repertoire holds some 25,000 clones, roughly 91% seen once, with over 30% in the top ten. Sequencing was performed on peripheral blood, taken 28 days after the second AZD1222 dose. The source is an adult who received the AZD1222 COVID-19 vaccine.

V and J are TRBV5-1 and TRBJ2-3, with D unclear. The CDR3 totals 16 residues. V lost 2 bases, J lost 0 bases, and 13 bases lay in between. Germline CDR1 SGHRS, CDR2 YFSETQ. The chain's CDR3 is CASSLDVFQSTDTQYF. In DNA, the CDR3 is TGCGCCAGCAGCTTAGATGTCTTTCAAAGCACAGATACGCAGTATTTT.

As to this clone: A read error may account for a junction end that differs from germline. The chain uses TRBV6-1 and TRBJ1-1, with TRBD1 matching 7 bases. The CDR3 is 13 residues long. Germline lookup yields CDR1 MNHNS and CDR2 SASEGT. The CDR3 bases are TGTGCCAGCAGCGAAGGACAGGCTCCCATCGCTTTCTTT. Amino acid sequence: CASSEGQAPIAFF.

This clone was seen just once. The V gene is TRBV5-4, the J gene TRBJ1-4, with D unclear. The germline gives CDR1 SGHNT, CDR2 YYREEE (reference sequence). V dropped 4 bases and J dropped 12 bases, with 16 bases sitting between them. The CDR3 spans 13 residues. The CDR3 protein is CASSIPPGVELFF. CDR3 nucleotide sequence: TGTGCCAGCAGCATCCCCCCGGGCGTAGAACTGTTTTTT.

This sequence joins TRBV6-5 and TRBJ1-1; TRBD1 matches at 7 bases. Germline CDR1 MNHEY, CDR2 SVGAGI. Trimming cost V 7 bases and J 5 bases; bases outside gene matches: 7. This CDR3 contains 13 residues. The CDR3 DNA sequence: TGTGCCAGCAATCCAGGGGGACAAACTGAAGCTTTCTTT. Amino acids: CASNPGGQTEAFF.

The chain is built from TRBV6-5 and TRBJ1-1, with D uncertain. The CDR3 contains 13 residues. Germline assignment: CDR1 MNHEY and CDR2 SVGAGI. Trimming pared 6 bases from V and 5 bases from J, leaving 13 bases between. CDR3 DNA: TGTGCCAGCAGCTCTCGGCATGGGACTGAAGCTTTCTTT. It yields the protein CASSSRHGTEAFF.

V usage is TRBV7-3 and J usage is TRBJ2-1, with a weak D call TRBD2 (5 bases). This CDR3 comprises 13 residues. Germline V gene lookup returns CDR1 SGHTA and CDR2 FQGTGA. Trimming stripped 4 bases from V and 3 bases from J, with 7 bases between. CDR3 in DNA: TGTGCCAGCAGCTCCGGGGACTACAATGAGCAGTTCTTC. This sequence encodes CASSSGDYNEQFF.

The chain combines TRBV28 with TRBJ1-6; 9 nucleotides align to TRBD1. V dropped 7 bases and J dropped 9; count of bases not matched to a gene: 7. CDR1 is MDHEN, CDR2 SYDVKM, per germline. This CDR3 region has 14 residues. The CDR3 sequence: CASNKGQGSSPLHF. The CDR3 DNA follows: TGTGCCAGCAACAAGGGACAGGGAAGTTCACCCCTCCACTTT.

The rearrangement links TRBV20-1 to TRBJ1-6; D not resolved. Germline-derived CDR1 and CDR2 are DFQATT and SNEGSKA (reference sequence). CDR3 length: 11 residues. Trimming stripped 3 bases from V and 10 bases from J, with 7 bases between. The CDR3 DNA reads TGCAGTGCTAGTCCCAGCTCACCCCTCCACTTT. This codes for CSASPSSPLHF.

The chain joins TRBV5-1 to TRBJ2-1; TRBD2 is a possible D gene (6 bases). Trimming pared 0 bases from V and 4 bases from J, leaving 11 bases between. Germline CDR1 is SGHRS and CDR2 is YFSETQ. This CDR3 is 15 amino acids long. CDR3 sequence reads: CASSLVAGNYNEQFF. DNA of the CDR3: TGCGCCAGCAGCTTGGTGGCGGGAAATTACAATGAGCAGTTCTTC.

The chain is built from TRBV5-1 and TRBJ2-3; 8 nucleotides line up with TRBD2. V was clipped by 0 bases and J by 0 bases; unmatched bases: 3. This CDR3 comprises 16 residues. Germline CDR1 is SGHRS and CDR2 is YFSETQ. The CDR3 protein is CASSLGLALSTDTQYF. CDR3 bases: TGCGCCAGCAGCTTGGGACTAGCGCTAAGCACAGATACGCAGTATTTT.